Below are 8 T cell receptor beta chains sequenced from a single sample in a study of T cells after yellow fever vaccination. TCRdb ran MiXCR on the 5' RACE reads and lists one entry per CDR3 protein. Of under 300,000 distinct CDR3 sequences in the sample, roughly 7.2% were seen once. Specimen: CD4+ T cells sorted from PBMCs, collected 15 days after the yellow fever booster vaccination. These receptors all stem from a man under 40 who received the YFV17D yellow fever vaccine.

The chain uses TRBV19 and TRBJ2-4, with D possibly called TRBD1 or TRBD2 (5 bases each). The CDR3 loop spans 15 amino acids. CDR1 and CDR2 from the germline V gene are LNHDA and SQIVND (reference sequence). Trimming pared 5 bases from V and 1 base from J, leaving 12 bases between. CDR3 protein: CASSRTWGAKNIQYF. The CDR3 DNA sequence: TGTGCCAGTAGTCGGACCTGGGGGGCCAAAAACATTCAGTACTTC.

This clonotype has only a few counts. The rearrangement joins TRBV20-1 to TRBJ2-1; 15 nucleotides align to TRBD2. Germline CDR1 DFQATT, CDR2 SNEGSKA (reference sequence). The CDR3 consists of 15 residues. The CDR3 region is CSKAQGLAGGWEQFF. The DNA of the CDR3 is TGCAGCAAAGCCCAAGGACTAGCGGGAGGGTGGGAGCAGTTCTTC.

This clonotype has a handful of counts. The chain links TRBV7-2 to TRBJ2-2; D uncertain. In germline, CDR1 is SGHTA, CDR2 FQGNSA. With 2 bases removed from V and 1 base from J, the gap between germline ends came to 14 bases. This CDR3 region has 17 residues. This CDR3 is CASSLRFLPQNTGELFF. CDR3 in DNA: TGTGCCAGCAGCTTACGGTTCCTACCCCAGAACACCGGGGAGCTGTTTTTT.

The table lists this clonotype with many counts. V is TRBV5-1 and J is TRBJ2-1, with 10 bases matching TRBD2. Germline CDR1 SGHRS, CDR2 YFSETQ. J gave up 4 bases and V 4 bases, and 5 bases lay outside the gene matches. This CDR3 has 15 amino acids. CDR3 loop: CASSVAGGGYNEQFF. In DNA form, the CDR3 reads TGCGCCAGCAGCGTAGCGGGAGGCGGGTACAATGAGCAGTTCTTC.

This clonotype has only a few counts. CDR3 residues: CASSNSGTGVRDYGYTF. CDR3 coding DNA: TGTGCCAGCAGTAATAGTGGGACAGGGGTTCGCGACTATGGCTACACCTTC. This chain links TRBV7-9 with TRBJ1-2; 10 nucleotides agree with TRBD1. Looked up from germline, CDR1 is SEHNR and CDR2 is FQNEAQ (reference sequence). V shed 6 bases and J 3 bases; nucleotides not matched to a gene: 13. The CDR3 has 17 amino acids. Full variable domain (missing parts from reference TRBV7-9 and TRBJ1-2): DTGVSQNPRHKITKRGQNVTFRCDPISEHNRLYWYRQTLGQGPEFLTYFQNEAQLEKSRLLSDRFSAERPKGSFSTLEIQRTEQGDSAMYLCASSNSGTGVRDYGYTFGSGTRLTVV.

The table lists this clonotype with a few counts. This chain joins TRBV7-6 and TRBJ2-3; a possible D gene is TRBD1 (6 bases). V shed 5 bases and J shed 2 bases, with 14 bases lying between them. The CDR3 has 15 amino acids. From germline, CDR1 is SGHVS and CDR2 FNYEAQ. CDR3 loop: CASSQAGQTTDTQYF. Here the CDR3 DNA reads TGTGCCAGCAGCCAGGCAGGACAGACCACAGATACGCAGTATTTT. The variable domain in full, completed from reference TRBV7-6 and TRBJ2-3, reads GAGVSQSPRYKVTKRGQDVALRCDPISGHVSLYWYRQALGQGPEFLTYFNYEAQQDKSGLPNDRFSAERPEGSISTLTIQRTEQRDSAMYRCASSQAGQTTDTQYFGPGTRLTVL.

The J gene is TRBJ2-1, the V gene TRBV5-1; TRBD1 might be the D (6 bases). The length of the CDR3 is 15 residues. Trimming took 5 bases from V and 8 from J, leaving 20 bases between them. Per the germline V gene, CDR1 is SGHRS and CDR2 is YFSETQ. The DNA for the CDR3 is TGCGCCAGCAGTCTGGACAGTCCAATGTTCGATGAGCAGTTCTTC. It translates to CASSLDSPMFDEQFF.

This clonotype has at least ten counts. The rearrangement links TRBV7-2 to TRBJ2-5; D remains unclear. The CDR3 covers 11 residues. Deletions cut 7 bases from V and 5 bases from J, with 8 bases between. Germline CDR1 reads SGHTA; CDR2 reads FQGNSA. CDR3 loop: CASTPGETQYF. CDR3 coding DNA: TGTGCCAGCACCCCTGGGGAGACCCAGTACTTC.